This T cell receptor beta chain was recorded in a study of cytomegalovirus exposure and HLA in healthy donors. Whole-study findings and limits: As a later analysis revealed, the rate of TCR association differed by HLA locus, with DRB1 most and HLA-C fewest. A reported reduction in N-insertions relative to the approximately 640-donor mean was seen in an Asian-associated ancestry cluster in a later analysis. One variant, a missense change in DCLRE1C, was linked in a later analysis to TCR beta V- and J-gene trimming.

V shed 3 bases and J 0 bases; nucleotides not matched to a gene: 7. The CDR3 loop spans 16 amino acids. Per the germline V gene, CDR1 is SEHNR and CDR2 is FQNEAQ (reference sequence). A multiplex PCR was run with 60 Vbeta primers and 13 Jbeta primers. Per the original methods: In a later analysis, the count reached 75 million to 90 million unique TCR beta chains, with around 10 million shared. Clones were read by immunoSEQ multiplex PCR, and TCRdb kept only the in-frame ones, dropping some. V, J and clone size are those of that table, while D and trimming were read from the DNA. Of some 110,000 clones in the sample, roughly four fifths were seen once. As to this clone: Its specificity is not known.

Sequenced: PBMCs. This rearrangement joins TRBV7-9 to TRBJ2-5; 7 nucleotides match TRBD1. The clonotype comes from a male donor in good health and CMV-seropositive. The CDR3 sequence is CASSFRQGSNQETQYF. The CDR3 DNA reads TGTGCCAGCAGCTTTCGACAGGGAAGCAACCAAGAGACCCAGTACTTC.